These T cell receptor beta chains were read from a single sample in a study of blood T cells in healthy people across ages. Each CDR3 protein is one row after TCRdb ran MiXCR on the 5' RACE reads. In the table there are 800,000 to 950,000 distinct CDR3 sequences, approximately 49% of which are singletons. Input material: blood. The receptors here all came from a man in his thirties or forties in good health. Each CDR3 is given with its conserved first and last residue. The order of the fields is D gene, clone size, CDR3 length, V gene, J gene, CDR3 protein, CDR3 DNA. The D gene is left open where the match is weak. Rows give clone size only sometimes, using once, few, many, or a class for an expanded clone.

TRBD1,few,15,TRBV20-1,TRBJ2-5,CSGFGQGAIQETQYF,TGCAGCGGCTTTGGACAGGGGGCGATCCAAGAGACCCAGTACTTC
NA,few,16,TRBV4-1,TRBJ1-2,CASSSRQAGDNYGYTF,TGCGCCAGCAGCTCACGACAGGCAGGGGATAACTATGGCTACACCTTC
TRBD2,NA,14,TRBV11-2,TRBJ2-3,CASSRGTSADTQYF,TGTGCCAGCAGCCGCGGGACTAGCGCAGATACGCAGTATTTT
TRBD1,NA,15,TRBV29-1,TRBJ2-1,CSVTGTGGTYNEQFF,TGCAGCGTTACCGGGACAGGGGGCACCTACAATGAGCAGTTCTTC
TRBD1,few,17,TRBV5-1,TRBJ2-1,CASSPTAGTVMSNEQFF,TGCGCCAGCAGCCCAACAGCAGGGACAGTGATGTCCAATGAGCAGTTCTTC
NA,NA,14,TRBV3-1,TRBJ2-5,CASSQDSGMETQYF,TGTGCCAGCAGCCAAGACAGTGGTATGGAGACCCAGTACTTC
NA,few,16,TRBV2,TRBJ1-5,CASSAEGGKGNQPQHF,TGTGCCAGCAGTGCTGAGGGGGGGAAGGGCAATCAGCCCCAGCATTTT
TRBD1,few,11,TRBV29-1,TRBJ1-2,CSVGDRGGYTF,TGCAGCGTTGGGGACAGGGGTGGCTACACCTTC
NA,NA,18,TRBV4-1,TRBJ2-1,CASSQDSWAFPFYNEQFF,TGCGCCAGCAGCCAAGATTCGTGGGCCTTCCCCTTCTACAATGAGCAGTTCTTC
NA,NA,12,TRBV13,TRBJ2-7,CASSLYTGMQYF,TGTGCCAGCAGCTTATACACAGGGATGCAGTACTTC
NA,few,17,TRBV7-6,TRBJ2-1,CASSPVLDSPFYNEQFF,TGTGCCAGCAGCCCGGTACTGGACAGCCCCTTTTACAATGAGCAGTTCTTC